Listed here are 22 T cell receptor beta chains from one sample, sequenced in a study of T cell repertoires in cytomegalovirus infection. One entry per CDR3 protein results from TCRdb running MiXCR on the reads. The table has around 74,000 distinct CDR3 sequences, more than 3% seen once. The material sequenced was PBMCs. The receptors shown here come from a human donor in good health (CMV status not recorded). Some clones in this sample may be carry-over from other donors' samples.

The CDR3 spells CASSYTGMNTEAFF. CDR3 nucleotides: TGTGCCAGCAGTTACACGGGTATGAACACTGAAGCTTTCTTT. V is TRBV6-5 and J is TRBJ1-1; D uncertain. Trimming cost V 2 bases and J 0 bases, with 7 bases left between them. The CDR3 consists of 14 residues. Germline V gene sequence: CDR1 MNHEY, CDR2 SVGAGI.

This clonotype was counted at least ten times. V and J are TRBV7-6 and TRBJ1-1; no clear D gene. The CDR3 totals 14 residues. CDR1 and CDR2 (germline): SGHVS, FNYEAQ. Trimming pared 1 base from V and 1 base from J, leaving 7 bases between. CDR3 coding DNA: TGTGCCAGCAGCTTAGGGACGGGGAACACTGAAGCTTTCTTT. This encodes CASSLGTGNTEAFF. Looking up the rest from reference TRBV7-6 and TRBJ1-1 gives the full variable domain: GAGVSQSPRYKVTKRGQDVALRCDPISGHVSLYWYRQALGQGPEFLTYFNYEAQQDKSGLPNDRFSAERPEGSISTLTIQRTEQRDSAMYRCASSLGTGNTEAFFGQGTRLTVV.

This clonotype has a count of ten or more. The rearrangement joins TRBV5-1 to TRBJ1-6; 10 nucleotides line up with TRBD1. This CDR3 spans 18 amino acids. V trimming: 4 bases; J trimming: 6 bases; junction bases outside the gene matches: 13. From germline, CDR1 is SGHRS and CDR2 YFSETQ. CDR3 bases: TGCGCCAGCAGCAGAGGAAGGACAGGGGGGAATAGTAATTCACCCCTCCACTTT. This sequence encodes CASSRGRTGGNSNSPLHF.

At least ten counts were recorded for this clonotype. V and J are TRBV12-3 or TRBV12-4 and TRBJ2-5; 9 bases match TRBD2. This CDR3 contains 15 residues. The ends lost 4 bases at V and 7 bases at J; junction bases unmatched: 10. In DNA form, the CDR3 reads TGTGCCAGCAGTTCTCAGCGGGGGGCCCTAGGGACCCAGTACTTC. Translated: CASSSQRGALGTQYF.

In its sample, this clonotype was seen many times. The chain couples TRBV7-9 to TRBJ1-1; no firm D call. Germline CDR1 SEHNR, CDR2 FQNEAQ (reference sequence). V lost 1 base to trimming and J lost 6 bases, with 15 bases between them. The CDR3 sequence is 15 residues long. The CDR3 DNA follows: TGTGCCAGCAGCTTAGTCATTCGGGGATCCCCTGAAGCTTTCTTT. Its translation is CASSLVIRGSPEAFF.

This clonotype was detected ten times or more. V gene TRBV28 combines with J gene TRBJ2-7; D ambiguous. V was trimmed by 3 bases and J by 1 base, leaving 7 bases between them. The CDR3 consists of 13 residues. CDR1 is MDHEN and CDR2 is SYDVKM in the germline V gene. In nucleotides, the CDR3 is TGTGCCAGCAGTTTGGAGTTTTCCTACGAGCAGTACTTC. Translating gives CASSLEFSYEQYF.

In its sample, this clonotype was seen many times. This chain uses TRBV6-2 or TRBV6-3 with TRBJ1-2; D is possibly TRBD1 (5 bases). The germline V gene has CDR1 MNHEY and CDR2 SVGEGT. The CDR3 loop spans 12 amino acids. V lost 6 bases and J 2 bases, leaving 7 bases between the germline ends. DNA of the CDR3: TGTGCCAGCAGGGGACGGAACTATGGCTACACCTTC. This gives the protein CASRGRNYGYTF.

This clonotype was seen repeatedly, ten times or more. J is TRBJ2-1 and V is TRBV6-2 or TRBV6-3; D is unresolved. Germline assignment: CDR1 MNHEY and CDR2 SVGEGT. Trimming took 0 bases from V and 10 from J, leaving 13 bases between them. There are 14 residues in the CDR3. The CDR3 spells CASSYSLLGMEQFF. CDR3 in DNA: TGTGCCAGCAGTTACTCGCTCTTGGGGATGGAGCAGTTCTTC.

In this sample, this clonotype turned up many times. The rearrangement uses TRBV7-8 and TRBJ1-2; D remains ambiguous. The CDR3 consists of 12 residues. Trimming shortened V by 4 bases and J by 8 bases, and 11 bases separated the two germline ends. Germline V gene data show CDR1 as SGHVS and CDR2 as FQNEAQ. The CDR3 here is CASSSHVAGYTF. Here the CDR3 DNA reads TGTGCCAGCAGCTCCCACGTGGCGGGCTACACCTTC.

This clonotype turned up a few times. This chain connects TRBV5-4 to TRBJ1-1, with D possibly matching TRBD1 (5 bases). The CDR3 sequence is 13 residues long. Trimming removed 4 bases at V and 5 bases at J, with 12 bases between. CDR1 and CDR2 from the germline V gene are SGHNT and YYREEE (reference sequence). The CDR3 loop reads CASSQGPETEAFF. The CDR3 nucleotides read TGTGCCAGCAGCCAGGGACCGGAGACTGAAGCTTTCTTT.

This clonotype was counted ten times or more. This chain joins TRBV20-1 and TRBJ1-1; weak D call: TRBD1 (6 bases). The CDR3 totals 13 residues. Germline V gives CDR1 DFQATT, CDR2 SNEGSKA (reference sequence). Deletions cut 3 bases from V and 11 bases from J, with 19 bases between. DNA for the CDR3: TGCAGTGCTAGCCGGGACACCCCCACAGTGGCTTTCTTT. It specifies CSASRDTPTVAFF.

This clonotype was observed at least ten times. This chain joins TRBV19 and TRBJ1-1; perhaps TRBD1 as D (6 bases). Trimming left V 6 bases short and J 0 bases short, with 11 bases between. The germline CDR1 and CDR2 sequences are LNHDA and SQIVND (reference sequence). The CDR3 covers 14 residues. CDR3 DNA: TGTGCCAGTAGCCTCCGGGACATGAACACTGAAGCTTTCTTT. As protein: CASSLRDMNTEAFF.

The table lists this clonotype with many counts. The rearrangement joins TRBV7-2 to TRBJ2-3; 12 bases fit TRBD2. This CDR3 contains 16 residues. J lost 6 bases, V lost 5 bases, and 9 bases had no gene match. Germline lookup yields CDR1 SGHTA and CDR2 FQGNSA. The DNA for the CDR3 is TGTGCCAGCAGCAGGACTAGCGGGGCCTATGGGGATACGCAGTATTTT. Translation gives CASSRTSGAYGDTQYF.

This clonotype was found many times. The chain is built from TRBV6-5 and TRBJ1-4, with D perhaps matching TRBD1 (6 bases). The CDR3 is 13 amino acids. Trimming took off 2 bases at V and 10 bases at J, with 11 bases between the two ends. Germline V gene data show CDR1 as MNHEY and CDR2 as SVGAGI. The CDR3 DNA sequence: TGTGCCAGCAGTTACGACAGGAGGGGAAAACTGTTTTTT. Amino acids: CASSYDRRGKLFF.

This clonotype was recorded at least ten times. The chain recombines TRBV7-9 with TRBJ1-4; 7 nucleotides match TRBD1. Germline lookup yields CDR1 SEHNR and CDR2 FQNEAQ (reference sequence). The V gene end was trimmed by 0 bases and the J gene end by 4 bases; junction bases not matched to a gene: 2. CDR3 length equals 15 residues. As DNA, the CDR3 is TGTGCCAGCAGCTTAGCTGGACAGGATAATGAAAAACTGTTTTTT. This encodes CASSLAGQDNEKLFF.

This clonotype was detected many times. This chain joins TRBV7-2 and TRBJ1-5, with D tentatively TRBD1 (5 bases). Trimming removed 1 base at V and 4 bases at J, with 11 bases between. CDR1 is SGHTA and CDR2 is FQGNSA in the germline V gene. This CDR3 is built from 15 residues. The CDR3 nucleotides are TGTGCCAGCAGCTTAGTTCGCCAGGGTAATCAGCCCCAGCATTTT. Translating it yields CASSLVRQGNQPQHF. Full variable domain (missing parts from reference TRBV7-2 and TRBJ1-5): GAGVSQSPSNKVTEKGKDVELRCDPISGHTALYWYRQSLGQGLEFLIYFQGNSAPDKSGLPSDRFSAERTGGSVSTLTIQRTQQEDSAVYLCASSLVRQGNQPQHFGDGTRLSIL.

This clonotype has a count of ten or more. DNA for the CDR3: TGTGCCAGCAGCTTAATAGGAGGTGGAGGAACCTCTGGAAACACCATATATTTT. Amino acids: CASSLIGGGGTSGNTIYF. The chain recombines TRBV7-6 with TRBJ1-3; D not certain. The ends were cut back, 2 bases at V and 0 bases at J, with 17 bases in the middle. CDR1 SGHVS and CDR2 FNYEAQ come from the germline V gene. There are 18 residues in the CDR3.

At least ten counts were recorded for this clonotype. The chain couples TRBV10-3 to TRBJ2-5; D might be TRBD2 (6 bases). CDR3 size: 14 residues. Trimming took 3 bases from V and 4 from J, leaving 12 bases between them. In germline, CDR1 is ENHRY, CDR2 SYGVKD. The CDR3 sequence: CAISESGLAETQYF. The DNA for the CDR3 is TGTGCCATCAGTGAATCGGGACTCGCAGAGACCCAGTACTTC.

This clonotype was observed many times. The gene calls are TRBV10-3 and TRBJ2-1; D is perhaps TRBD1 or TRBD2 (5 bases each). The germline CDR1 and CDR2 sequences are ENHRY and SYGVKD. The CDR3 covers 17 residues. Trimming cost V 0 bases and J 8 bases, with 20 bases left between them. The CDR3 DNA is TGTGCCATCAGTGAGTCGAGGGGTCTAGTTCTTGTTCATGAGCAGTTCTTC. It encodes CAISESRGLVLVHEQFF.

This clonotype was detected many times. The chain uses TRBV6-2 or TRBV6-3 and TRBJ2-7, with D unclear. The V and J ends lost 8 bases and 3 bases respectively, with 8 bases between them. The CDR3 sequence is 11 residues long. CDR1 and CDR2 from the germline V gene are MNHEY and SVGEGT. DNA for the CDR3: TGTGCCAGCGGGCCGAGCTACGAGCAGTACTTC. It is translated as CASGPSYEQYF.

This clonotype was recorded at least ten times. This sequence joins TRBV4-1 and TRBJ2-7, with a tentative D call TRBD2 (6 bases). Germline CDR1 reads MGHRA; CDR2 reads YSYEKL. V was pared by 0 bases and J by 3 bases, with 15 bases between. The length of the CDR3 is 16 residues. DNA for the CDR3: TGCGCCAGCAGCCAAGAAGCTGGGGGGTTATTCTACGAGCAGTACTTC. Its translation is CASSQEAGGLFYEQYF.

This clonotype was seen at least ten times. This chain uses TRBV5-6 with TRBJ1-1, with D possibly matching TRBD1 (5 bases). The germline CDR1 and CDR2 sequences are SGHDT and YYEEEE. CDR3 length equals 16 residues. V was trimmed by 0 bases and J by 0 bases, leaving 12 bases between them. CDR3 residues: CASSLGGINLNTEAFF. The CDR3 region has the DNA TGTGCCAGCAGCTTGGGGGGGATAAACCTGAACACTGAAGCTTTCTTT.